This T cell receptor beta chain derives from a study of blood T cell repertoires in COVID-19. Study in general: Italy, Spain and the United States were the sources of the convalescent and acute COVID-19 samples.

The CDR3 extends over 18 amino acids. V dropped 0 bases and J dropped 3; count of bases not matched to a gene: 12. Measured with immunoSEQ multiplex PCR; TCRdb has only the in-frame clones, and not every one. The table includes tens of thousands of clones, around 80% detected once. The origin of this receptor is a man in his fifties or sixties with active COVID-19. The chain links TRBV6-7 to TRBJ2-7, with 9 bases fitting TRBD2. TRBV6-7 belongs to the ORF category, with a function that is uncertain. The sample consisted of peripheral blood. CDR3 sequence (DNA): TGTGCCAGCAGTTACTCACCGGGTAGCGGGAGTGGTTGCTACGAGCAGTACTTC. Translating gives CASSYSPGSGSGCYEQYF.